This TCR beta chain was found in a study of blood T cell repertoires in COVID-19. Original methodology: Estimation of nucleated cell counts relied on the amplification of reference gene primers. Generated by immunoSEQ multiplex PCR, the TCRdb table keeps only in-frame clones and is missing some. D and trimming come from the DNA, and the V and J calls and clone size come from that table. The sample holds fewer than 350,000 clones, under 90% seen once. Per the germline V gene, CDR1 is SGHRS and CDR2 is YFSETQ. The V segment lost 2 bases and the J segment 3 bases; nucleotides outside the gene matches: 5. The CDR3 totals 15 residues. To note about this clone: The identical CDR3 is also encoded by other nucleotide sequences in the sample.

Specimen: PBMCs or T cells enriched from blood (not recorded which). The TCR originated in a man aged 55 to 70 who had recovered from COVID-19. The chain joins TRBV5-1 to TRBJ2-1, with 7 nucleotides matching TRBD2. The CDR3: CASSLGLADYNEQFF. The CDR3 DNA sequence: TGCGCCAGCAGCTTAGGGCTAGCGGACTACAATGAGCAGTTCTTC.